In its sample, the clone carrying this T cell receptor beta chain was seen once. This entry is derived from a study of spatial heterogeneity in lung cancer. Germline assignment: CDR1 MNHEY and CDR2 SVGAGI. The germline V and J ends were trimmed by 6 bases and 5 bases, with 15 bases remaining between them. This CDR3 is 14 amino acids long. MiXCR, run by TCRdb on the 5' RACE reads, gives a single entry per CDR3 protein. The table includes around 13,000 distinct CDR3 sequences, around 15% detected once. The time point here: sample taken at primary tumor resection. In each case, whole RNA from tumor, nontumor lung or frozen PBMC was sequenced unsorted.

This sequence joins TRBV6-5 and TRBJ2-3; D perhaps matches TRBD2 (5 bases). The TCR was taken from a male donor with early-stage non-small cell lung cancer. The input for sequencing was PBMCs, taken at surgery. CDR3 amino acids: CASSGIPRVDTQYF. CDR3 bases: TGTGCCAGCAGCGGGATACCGAGGGTAGATACGCAGTATTTT.